Below, 28 T cell receptor beta chains from the same sample are listed, as sequenced in a study of cytomegalovirus exposure and HLA in healthy donors. Amplification used 60 Vbeta primers and 13 Jbeta primers. The assay was immunoSEQ multiplex PCR, and TCRdb's table has in-frame clones only and misses some. Found here are around 270,000 clones, over 70% of them singletons; the top ten hold approximately 0.3%. The source material was PBMCs. The receptors were gathered from a girl under 10 years old in good health and CMV-seronegative.

This sequence joins TRBV6-1 and TRBJ2-1, with 11 nucleotides matching TRBD2. Germline CDR1 and CDR2: MNHNS and SASEGT. J was trimmed by 0 bases and V by 3 bases; bases with no gene match: 10. This CDR3 contains 19 residues. The CDR3 loop reads CASSDPLAGGQSSYNEQFF. The CDR3 nucleotides are TGTGCCAGCAGTGACCCTCTAGCGGGAGGACAGAGCTCCTACAATGAGCAGTTCTTC.

The chain has TRBV7-6 and TRBJ1-4; no firm D call. V lost 3 bases to trimming and J lost 5 bases, with 10 bases between them. The CDR3 spans 14 residues. Per germline, CDR1 SGHVS and CDR2 FNYEAQ. The DNA for the CDR3 is TGTGCCAGCAGCTTCCTACCCAAGAATGAAAAACTGTTTTTT. Translation: CASSFLPKNEKLFF.

This clone was seen more than once but under ten times. The chain combines TRBV6-5 with TRBJ2-7, with TRBD2 matching over 12 bases. Looked up from germline, CDR1 is MNHEY and CDR2 is SVGAGI. J lost 5 bases, V lost 6 bases, and 8 bases had no gene match. The CDR3 runs 15 residues. This CDR3 is CASRPLLAGGDEQYF. DNA of the CDR3: TGTGCCAGCAGGCCCCTACTAGCGGGGGGCGACGAGCAGTACTTC.

With regard to this clone: Other DNA sequences in the sample encode the same CDR3. The chain carries TRBV6-1 and TRBJ2-7; 11 positions agree with TRBD2. The germline V gene encodes CDR1 MNHNS and CDR2 SASEGT. The CDR3 runs 15 residues. V shed 6 bases, J shed 6 bases, and the junction held 10 bases outside the gene matches. For the CDR3, the DNA is TGTGCCAGCAGACCATCCCTAGCGGGGGGATCCGAGCAGTACTTC. Translation: CASRPSLAGGSEQYF.

The chain combines TRBV2 with TRBJ1-6; 8 bases line up with TRBD1. Germline lookup yields CDR1 SNHLY and CDR2 FYNNEI. The junction had 8 bases not matched to a gene; V was cut back by 6 bases and J by 7 bases. This CDR3 contains 15 residues. The CDR3 sequence: CASSQDRVLNSPLHF. As DNA, the CDR3 is TGTGCCAGCAGCCAGGACAGGGTTTTAAATTCACCCCTCCACTTT.

The chain carries TRBV9 and TRBJ2-1, with TRBD2 identical over 11 bases. CDR1 SGDLS and CDR2 YYNGEE come from the germline V gene. The CDR3 runs 16 residues. The junction had 9 bases not matched to a gene; V was cut back by 4 bases and J by 6 bases. In DNA, the CDR3 is TGTGCCAGCAGCCTTTCCCTAGCGGGGGGTTCCAATGAGCAGTTCTTC. It codes for CASSLSLAGGSNEQFF.

The V and J genes are TRBV9 and TRBJ2-2; TRBD2 matches 10 bases. The CDR3 has 15 residues. Looked up from germline, CDR1 is SGDLS and CDR2 is YYNGEE. Trimming took 1 base from V and 6 from J; bases not matched to a gene: 3. The CDR3 nucleotides read TGTGCCAGCAGCGTAACTAGCGGGGCCCCCGGGGAGCTGTTTTTT. Its translation is CASSVTSGAPGELFF.

V is TRBV29-1 and J is TRBJ2-1, with TRBD2 matching over 8 bases. V dropped 3 bases and J dropped 8; count of bases not matched to a gene: 15. The CDR3 sequence is 16 residues long. Germline CDR1 reads SQVTM; CDR2 reads ANQGSEA. The CDR3 region has the DNA TGCAGCGTTGAGCGGTTGGCGGGGGGCTTTGTGGATGAGCAGTTCTTC. This gives the protein CSVERLAGGFVDEQFF.

This chain links TRBV9 with TRBJ1-6; D ambiguous. This CDR3 comprises 13 residues. Germline V gives CDR1 SGDLS, CDR2 YYNGEE. Trimming cost V 3 bases and J 8 bases, with 9 bases left between them. The DNA of the CDR3 is TGTGCCAGCAGCGCCCCAGAGGATTCACCCCTCCACTTT. Encoded protein: CASSAPEDSPLHF.

This chain's CDR3 is CASSVGGRTPLYNEQFF. The CDR3 DNA reads TGTGCCAGCAGCGTAGGAGGGAGGACTCCTCTCTACAATGAGCAGTTCTTC. The J gene is TRBJ2-1, the V gene TRBV9; perhaps TRBD2 as D (6 bases). There are 17 residues in the CDR3. Germline CDR1 reads SGDLS; CDR2 reads YYNGEE. Deletions cut 0 bases from V and 3 bases from J, with 16 bases between.

This chain joins TRBV7-3 and TRBJ1-3; TRBD1 agrees at 7 bases. There are 16 residues in the CDR3. Trimming at V came to 5 bases and at J to 3 bases, leaving 10 bases not matched to a gene. Per the germline V gene, CDR1 is SGHTA and CDR2 is FQGTGA. CDR3 amino acids: CASSKPKTGFGNTIYF. Written as DNA, the CDR3 is TGTGCCAGCAGCAAGCCCAAGACAGGGTTTGGAAACACCATATATTTT.

This clone was recorded a few times. V usage is TRBV27 and J usage is TRBJ2-7; 11 bases are shared with TRBD1. The V gene's germline CDR1 is MNHEY and CDR2 SMNVEV (reference sequence). Germline trimming cut 9 bases from V and 6 bases from J; bases unmatched to any gene: 7. The CDR3 is 13 residues long. The CDR3 DNA is TGTGCCAGTGCATGGACAGGGGGCCGCGAGCAGTACTTC. It encodes CASAWTGGREQYF.

This chain connects TRBV5-4 to TRBJ1-1, with a tentative D call TRBD1 (5 bases). The CDR3 extends over 13 amino acids. Germline CDR1 and CDR2: SGHNT and YYREEE (reference sequence). With 6 bases removed from V and 4 bases from J, the gap between germline ends came to 13 bases. CDR3: CASTSPGGTEAFF. Written as DNA, the CDR3 is TGTGCCAGCACCTCGCCCGGGGGCACTGAAGCTTTCTTT.

V gene TRBV2 combines with J gene TRBJ1-6, with 11 nucleotides matching TRBD1. The V gene end was trimmed by 10 bases and the J gene end by 9 bases; junction bases not matched to a gene: 5. Germline CDR1 SNHLY, CDR2 FYNNEI. The length of the CDR3 is 13 residues. The CDR3, as DNA: TGTGCCATCGGACAGGGGGCTGGTTCACCCCTCCACTTT. This translates into CAIGQGAGSPLHF.

The genes are TRBV28 and TRBJ1-2; TRBD1 matches at 9 bases. CDR1 MDHEN and CDR2 SYDVKM come from the germline V gene. V lost 5 bases, J lost 5 bases, and 0 bases stayed unmatched. The CDR3 has 12 residues. The CDR3 region has the DNA TGTGCCAGCAGTGGACAGGGGTATGGCTACACCTTC. The encoded protein is CASSGQGYGYTF.

The V and J genes are TRBV7-9 and TRBJ1-1; no definite D call. The V gene lost 3 bases and the J gene lost 0 bases, with 11 bases spanning the gap. The CDR3 has 15 amino acids. Germline V lookup: CDR1 SEHNR, CDR2 FQNEAQ (reference sequence). CDR3 bases: TGTGCCAGCAGCTTTAAAGCGAGTATGAACACTGAAGCTTTCTTT. Translated: CASSFKASMNTEAFF.

CDR3 region: CASSEVRPGYEQYF. Written as DNA, the CDR3 is TGTGCCAGCAGTGAAGTTCGCCCGGGTTACGAGCAGTACTTC. This rearrangement joins TRBV6-1 to TRBJ2-7; no clear D gene. Germline CDR1 and CDR2: MNHNS and SASEGT. The CDR3 totals 14 residues. Trimming removed 1 base at V and 4 bases at J, with 11 bases between.

The V gene is TRBV7-2, the J gene TRBJ2-7; D is uncertain. V was shortened by 6 bases and J by 2 bases, with 20 bases between the two germline ends. This CDR3 has 16 residues. CDR1 and CDR2 from the germline V gene are SGHTA and FQGNSA. As DNA, the CDR3 is TGTGCCAGCAGGTCTGCTACGGAGAGACCTCCCTACGAGCAGTACTTC. Translating it yields CASRSATERPPYEQYF.

This clone was detected a few times. V and J are TRBV28 and TRBJ1-1; D might be TRBD1 (5 bases). Looked up from germline, CDR1 is MDHEN and CDR2 is SYDVKM. CDR3 length equals 14 residues. Trimming took 1 base from V and 5 from J, leaving 11 bases between them. The CDR3 reads CASSLFRVRTEAFF. The CDR3 DNA sequence: TGTGCCAGCAGTTTATTCAGGGTTCGGACTGAAGCTTTCTTT.

The rearrangement uses TRBV5-1 and TRBJ1-5, with a weak D call TRBD1 (6 bases). Looked up from germline, CDR1 is SGHRS and CDR2 is YFSETQ. Trimming left V 5 bases short and J 4 bases short, with 16 bases between. This CDR3 contains 15 residues. This chain's CDR3 is CASSSGGGSNQPQHF. The CDR3 DNA follows: TGCGCCAGCAGTTCCGGGGGCGGGAGTAATCAGCCCCAGCATTTT.

The chain combines TRBV27 with TRBJ2-5; 7 bases are shared with TRBD2. This CDR3 is built from 15 residues. Per germline, CDR1 MNHEY and CDR2 SMNVEV (reference sequence). Losses at the gene ends were 7 bases for V and 1 base for J; bases not matched to a gene: 9. The CDR3 is CASIWREPSQETQYF. CDR3 DNA: TGTGCCAGCATTTGGCGGGAGCCAAGCCAAGAGACCCAGTACTTC.

This clone was seen once. The chain combines TRBV28 with TRBJ1-5; no clear D gene. Germline CDR1 and CDR2: MDHEN and SYDVKM. CDR3 size: 16 residues. Trimming pared 2 bases from V and 1 base from J, leaving 12 bases between. This chain's CDR3 is CASSLAGRGSNQPQHF. CDR3 in DNA: TGTGCCAGCAGTTTAGCAGGACGGGGAAGCAATCAGCCCCAGCATTTT. Using reference TRBV28 and TRBJ1-5 for the parts outside the CDR3, the full variable domain is DVKVTQSSRYLVKRTGEKVFLECVQDMDHENMFWYRQDPGLGLRLIYFSYDVKMKEKGDIPEGYSVSREKKERFSLILESASTNQTSMYLCASSLAGRGSNQPQHFGDGTRLSIL.

This clone was counted between two and nine times. The chain employs TRBV5-1 and TRBJ2-3, with 9 bases lining up with TRBD1. The CDR3 is made up of 16 amino acids. Trimming removed 0 bases from V and 3 bases from J; junction bases left unmatched: 5. Germline CDR1 and CDR2: SGHRS and YFSETQ. The CDR3 sequence is CASSLGDRVKTDTQYF. As DNA, the CDR3 is TGCGCCAGCAGCTTGGGGGACAGGGTGAAGACAGATACGCAGTATTTT. Full variable domain (rest looked up from reference TRBV5-1 and TRBJ2-3): KAGVTQTPRYLIKTRGQQVTLSCSPISGHRSVSWYQQTPGQGLQFLFEYFSETQRNKGNFPGRFSGRQFSNSRSEMNVSTLELGDSALYLCASSLGDRVKTDTQYFGPGTRLTVL.

This rearrangement joins TRBV4-1 to TRBJ1-2; tentatively, D is TRBD1 (5 bases). CDR1 and CDR2 from the germline V gene are MGHRA and YSYEKL. The CDR3 consists of 15 residues. Trimming shortened V by 0 bases and J by 7 bases, and 15 bases separated the two germline ends. The CDR3 loop reads CASSQDSAGFLGYTF. CDR3 sequence (DNA): TGCGCCAGCAGCCAAGATTCTGCAGGGTTTCTTGGCTACACCTTC.

The chain recombines TRBV7-7 with TRBJ2-2, with 13 bases identical to TRBD2. This CDR3 spans 19 amino acids. Trimming cost V 5 bases and J 0 bases; bases outside gene matches: 9. CDR1 SSHAT and CDR2 FNYEAQ come from the germline V gene (reference sequence). The CDR3 DNA is TGTGCCAGCAGCACCGGACTAGCGGGAGTGGGTTCGAACACCGGGGAGCTGTTTTTT. Its protein product is CASSTGLAGVGSNTGELFF.

The genes are TRBV19 and TRBJ2-1; TRBD2 is a possible D gene (6 bases). From germline, CDR1 is LNHDA and CDR2 SQIVND (reference sequence). The CDR3 has 13 residues. Trimming left V 3 bases short and J 7 bases short, with 10 bases between. The CDR3 coding sequence is TGTGCCAGTAGTATCCCCCGGGGGAATGAGCAGTTCTTC. Translated, it gives CASSIPRGNEQFF.

The chain recombines TRBV9 with TRBJ2-2; 8 nucleotides match TRBD2. The CDR3 is 15 amino acids. J lost 5 bases, V lost 0 bases, and 3 bases had no gene match. The germline CDR1 and CDR2 sequences are SGDLS and YYNGEE. CDR3 residues: CASSVVGGGTGELFF. The CDR3 DNA is TGTGCCAGCAGCGTAGTAGGCGGGGGGACCGGGGAGCTGTTTTTT.

The chain combines TRBV7-9 with TRBJ2-6; TRBD1 matches 8 bases. V shed 8 bases, J shed 0 bases, and the junction held 12 bases outside the gene matches. Per the germline V gene, CDR1 is SEHNR and CDR2 is FQNEAQ (reference sequence). This CDR3 spans 18 amino acids. CDR3 DNA: TGTGCCAGCCAAACACCGGGACAGGAAAGCTCTGGGGCCAACGTCCTGACTTTC. The encoded protein is CASQTPGQESSGANVLTF.